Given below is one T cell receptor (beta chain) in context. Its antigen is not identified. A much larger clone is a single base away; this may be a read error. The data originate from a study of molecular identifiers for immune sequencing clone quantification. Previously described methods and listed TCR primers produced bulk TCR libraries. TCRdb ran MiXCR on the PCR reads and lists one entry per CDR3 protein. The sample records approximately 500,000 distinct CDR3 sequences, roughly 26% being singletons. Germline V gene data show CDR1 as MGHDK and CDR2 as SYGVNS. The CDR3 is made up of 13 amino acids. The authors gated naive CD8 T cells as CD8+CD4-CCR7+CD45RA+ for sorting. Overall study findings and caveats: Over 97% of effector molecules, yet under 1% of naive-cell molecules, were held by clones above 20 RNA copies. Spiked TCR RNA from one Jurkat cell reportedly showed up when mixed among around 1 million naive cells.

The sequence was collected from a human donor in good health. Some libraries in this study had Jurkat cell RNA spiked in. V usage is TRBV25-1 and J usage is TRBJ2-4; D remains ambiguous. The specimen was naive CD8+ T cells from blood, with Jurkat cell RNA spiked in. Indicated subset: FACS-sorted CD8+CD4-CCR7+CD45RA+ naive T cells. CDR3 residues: CASSGGMENTQYF. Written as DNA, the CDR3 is TGTGCCAGCAGTGGGGGTATGGAAAACACTCAGTACTTC.